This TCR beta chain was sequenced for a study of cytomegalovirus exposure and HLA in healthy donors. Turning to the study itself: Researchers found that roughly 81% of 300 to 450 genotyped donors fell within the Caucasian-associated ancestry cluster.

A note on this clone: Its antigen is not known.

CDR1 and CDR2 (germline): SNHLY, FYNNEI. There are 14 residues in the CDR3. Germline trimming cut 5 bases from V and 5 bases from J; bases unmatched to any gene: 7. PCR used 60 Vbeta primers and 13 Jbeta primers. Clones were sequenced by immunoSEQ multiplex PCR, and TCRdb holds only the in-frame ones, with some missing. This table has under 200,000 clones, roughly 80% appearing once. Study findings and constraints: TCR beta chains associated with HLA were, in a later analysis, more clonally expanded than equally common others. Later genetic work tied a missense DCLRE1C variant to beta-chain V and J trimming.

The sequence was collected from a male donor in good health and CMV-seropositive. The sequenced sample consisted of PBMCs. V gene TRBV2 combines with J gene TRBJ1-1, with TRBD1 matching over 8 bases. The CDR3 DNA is TGTGCCAGCAGTACAGGGGGTAAGGGGACTGAAGCTTTCTTT. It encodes CASSTGGKGTEAFF.